This T cell receptor beta chain was captured by sequencing in a study of shared clonotypes between healthy human individuals. The CDR3 is 13 amino acids. The V gene lost 0 bases and the J gene lost 4 bases, with 7 bases spanning the gap. Germline CDR1 and CDR2: GTSNPN and SVGIG (reference sequence). This clone was observed once. Profiled with immunoSEQ multiplex PCR; TCRdb holds only in-frame clones, not every one. The data contain roughly 2.4 million clones, under 97% of them seen just once; the ten biggest clones take up around 0.13%. Donors comprised only Caucasian adults living in Nashville, Tennessee.

The sample consisted of naive CD4+ T cells sorted from blood. Described subset: CD45RA+ positively selected. The chain employs TRBV30 and TRBJ1-5; D is unclear. This receptor was identified in a man younger than 35 in good health. The CDR3 reads CAWSVDFNQPQHF. The CDR3 coding sequence is TGTGCCTGGAGTGTAGACTTTAATCAGCCCCAGCATTTT.